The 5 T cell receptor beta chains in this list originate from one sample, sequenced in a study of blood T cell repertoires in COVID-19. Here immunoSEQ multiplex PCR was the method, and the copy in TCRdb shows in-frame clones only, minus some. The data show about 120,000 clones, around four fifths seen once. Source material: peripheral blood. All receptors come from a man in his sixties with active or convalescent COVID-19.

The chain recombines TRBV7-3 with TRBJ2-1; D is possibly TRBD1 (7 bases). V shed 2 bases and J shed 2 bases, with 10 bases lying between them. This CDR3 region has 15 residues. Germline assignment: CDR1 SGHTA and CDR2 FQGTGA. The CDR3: CASSLQGGPYNEQFF. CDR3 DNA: TGTGCCAGCAGCTTACAGGGGGGTCCCTACAATGAGCAGTTCTTC.

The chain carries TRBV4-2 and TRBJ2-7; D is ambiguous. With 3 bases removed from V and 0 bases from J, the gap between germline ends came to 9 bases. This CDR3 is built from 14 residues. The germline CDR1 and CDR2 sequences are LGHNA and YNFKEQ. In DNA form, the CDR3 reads TGTGCCAGCAGCCATACACAGAGCTCCTACGAGCAGTACTTC. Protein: CASSHTQSSYEQYF.

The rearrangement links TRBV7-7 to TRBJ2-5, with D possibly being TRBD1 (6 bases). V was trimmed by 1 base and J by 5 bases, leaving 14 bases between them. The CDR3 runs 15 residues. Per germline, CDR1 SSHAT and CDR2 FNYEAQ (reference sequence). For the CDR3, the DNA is TGTGCCAGCAGCTTAGGAGCCGGAGGACAGGAGACCCAGTACTTC. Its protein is CASSLGAGGQETQYF.

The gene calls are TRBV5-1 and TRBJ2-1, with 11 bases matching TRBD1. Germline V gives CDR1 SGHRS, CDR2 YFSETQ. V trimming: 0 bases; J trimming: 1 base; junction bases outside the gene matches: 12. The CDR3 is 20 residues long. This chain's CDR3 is CASSLDPGTGGVRSYNEQFF. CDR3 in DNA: TGCGCCAGCAGCTTGGATCCCGGGACAGGGGGGGTTAGGTCCTACAATGAGCAGTTCTTC.

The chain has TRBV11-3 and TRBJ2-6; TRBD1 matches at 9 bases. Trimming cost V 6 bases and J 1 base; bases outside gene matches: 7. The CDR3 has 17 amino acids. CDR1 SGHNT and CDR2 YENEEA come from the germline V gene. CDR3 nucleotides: TGTGCCAGCAGACCCGGGACAGGGAATTCTGGGGCCAACGTCCTGACTTTC. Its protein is CASRPGTGNSGANVLTF.